This T cell receptor (beta chain) was sequenced for a study of blood T cells in healthy people across ages. Healthy Caucasians from Russia aged about 6 to 90 served as donors. The CDR3 consists of 15 residues. Germline V gene lookup returns CDR1 SGHRS and CDR2 YFSETQ. A word on this clonotype: Its antigen remains unknown. One junction end disagrees with the germline gene, perhaps due to a read error.

Study-level results: Unsorted PBMCs ruled out conclusive naive versus antigen-experienced comparison.

Through a sample-barcoded 5' primer and a J-beta primer mix, a second PCR was run for 7 to 11 cycles. TCRdb re-analysed the 5' RACE reads in MiXCR, keeping a single row per CDR3 protein. Of roughly 1.7 million distinct CDR3 sequences detected, approximately 32% appear once; the ten largest clones hold about 10%. Sequencing input: blood. This rearrangement joins TRBV5-1 to TRBJ2-1; TRBD2 matches at 12 bases. This receptor was identified in a woman in her twenties or thirties in good health. In DNA, the CDR3 is TGCGCCGGCAGCGGACTAGCGGGGTCATACAATGAGCAGTTCTTC. It specifies CAGSGLAGSYNEQFF.